Reported below is one TCR beta chain. It lacks a known antigen. No much larger clonotype is one base removed from it; base qualities were not supplied. CDR1 and CDR2 (KGHSH, LQKENI) derive from the germline V gene. Reading from cysteine to phenylalanine, the CDR3 counts 14 amino acids. The DNA shown is the 42-base CDR3, in frame from base 1. V is pared back by 0 bases and J by 4 bases, with 7 bases lying between the germline termini. The cohort consisted of 650 to 700 healthy bone marrow donors. Cohort members were all nominally healthy when sampled, although unrecorded immune exposures were likely present. The donor tested CMV seronegative and was one of the 352 seronegative cohort members. Each donor provided a peripheral blood sample, and peripheral blood mononuclear cells were used for TCR beta sequencing. Genomic DNA was extracted from the blood cell samples with the Qiagen DNeasy Blood Extraction Kit.

Library method: the immunoSEQ multiplex PCR assay. A mixture of 60 forward primers for TCR Vbeta segments and 13 reverse primers for TCR Jbeta segments was used in the multiplex PCR. Amplification of the CDR3 region of rearranged TCR beta genes was performed with a multiplex PCR assay on genomic DNA. Amplified TCR beta libraries were sequenced as 87-base-pair reads on the Illumina HiSeq System. In the paper's pipeline: A later analysis tallied 75 million to 85 million unique TCR beta chains across the 666 repertoires, and around 9.9 million of those chains were shared by two or more donors. To remove PCR and sequencing errors, raw reads were error-corrected and collapsed into unique sequences using a nearest-neighbor algorithm that merged closely related sequences. Alignment of CDR3 sequences to IMGT reference sequences was used to assign V, D and J gene segments. Each retained sequence needed at least a six-nucleotide match to both a V gene segment and a J gene segment. A rearrangement was called productive if the CDR3 had no stop codons and remained in frame with V and J, and every other rearrangement was called non-productive. CDR3 was defined by IMGT convention, running from the second conserved V-encoded cysteine to the conserved J-encoded phenylalanine. Sequences without an unambiguous match to a single V gene segment were excluded from the earlier analysis of a few hundred of the donors. An earlier analysis of several hundred of the donors called V segments functional above 56.7% productive rearrangements and segregating when the between-donor standard deviation exceeded 5%. To diagnose cytomegalovirus status from the catalog of TCR beta chain sequences, a statistical classification framework was built. In a later analysis, TCR nucleotide sequences were compared against IMGT/GENE-DB human TR gene sequences so that V and J genes could be assigned. In a later analysis, CDR3 sequences and most-parsimonious VDJ recombination scenarios were assigned using the TCRdist pipeline. In a later analysis, each TCR beta chain was defined by its CDR3 amino acid sequence together with its V-gene family, and reads without a unique V-gene family were excluded. A later analysis removed over 500 highly shared, low-generation-probability nucleotide sequences to deal with suspected cross-contamination and a sequencing artifact. In a later analysis, a clonal expansion index for each public chain was calculated from normalized within-repertoire ranks of inferred template counts. In a later analysis, generation probabilities were computed with a VDJ recombination model fitted to out-of-frame rearrangements, and the resulting probabilities were checked against IGoR. A later analysis scored TCR-TCR, TCR-HLA and TCR-CMV co-occurrence with hypergeometric tests, applying a repertoire-size bias correction to TCR pairs. False discovery rates were estimated in a later analysis by permuting HLA or CMV assignments 20 times. A later analysis grouped co-occurring TCRs with DBSCAN, adding TCRdist sequence similarity when clustering within HLA-allele-positive subsets. Repertoires with fewer than 30,000 or more than 120,000 public chains, plus five repertoires with anomalous nucleotide sharing, were excluded from co-occurrence clustering. TCRdb mirrors the immuneACCESS table, restricted to in-frame sequences. Some clones are absent from its copies; in checked studies, under half trace to an unresolved V gene, and the reason for the others is unknown. For V, J and clone size, that table is used; D and trimming come from the DNA. Present in this sample are approximately 120,000 clones, around 78% of which were seen just once. Approximately 3.9% of the sample is taken by the ten largest.

This record belongs to a study of cytomegalovirus exposure and HLA in healthy donors listed by TCRdb under 2017. A note on the overall study: An earlier analysis of 587 of the donors reported approximately 300 Gb of sequence data and 117 million unique TCR beta sequences obtained from 150 million to 200 million T cells. An earlier analysis of roughly 580 of the donors used high-throughput TCR beta sequencing to judge whether each TCR beta V gene segment behaved as functional or pseudogenic. Donor age, sex, ethnicity and CMV serostatus were compiled alongside the repertoire data. The number of typed donors differed by locus: roughly 629-640 for A, B, C, DRB1 and DQB1; approximately 530 for DQA1; 606 for DPA1; and approximately 450 for DPB1. The study aimed to test whether cataloging public T cell receptors could reveal signatures of past pathogen exposure. An early release covering roughly 600 HLA-typed donors comprised around 300 gigabases of sequencing data and about 90 million unique TCR sequences. Besides the first cohort of 666 subjects, a separate validation cohort made up of 120 different subjects was used. Both class I and class II loci were covered by HLA typing, at four-digit resolution. Among the roughly 400 genotyped donors, 81% belonged to the genetic ancestry cluster associated with self-reported Caucasian donors. Roughly five DR-DQ haplotypes were treated as single units for association and clustering because of strong linkage in the cohort. All discovery cohort repertoires had been generated using a single sequencing platform. On average, roughly 250,000 unique TCR beta nucleotide sequences were sequenced per donor among several hundred genotyped donors of the cohort, with about 19% of those sequences being non-productive. The later analysis used no new phenotypic data to find candidate immune exposures, relying instead on TCR beta sequences and their occurrence across donors. To predict cytomegalovirus infection status, the study brought together high-throughput TCR immunosequencing, statistical association of individual TCRs with disease status, and machine learning. In a later genetic analysis, genome-wide SNP genotypes for about three fifths of the 666 donors were used, and that subset was treated as a discovery cohort. A later analysis re-examined previously published TCR beta repertoires from more than 650 donors and added high-resolution HLA genotyping to investigate patterns of TCR occurrence. The study used immunosequencing to profile the T cell repertoires of some 600 subjects and linked those repertoires to cytomegalovirus serostatus.

The research as a whole found: A later analysis associated around 16,000 TCR beta sequences with specific HLA alleles at a false discovery rate of 0.05. A further reported finding was that TCR beta sequences accurately predicted the HLA-A and HLA-B alleles for most subjects in the first cohort. According to the authors, the approach could potentially be generalized to other disease states and immunological phenotypes. In a later analysis, HLA-associated TCR beta chains were found to be more clonally expanded and to have lower generation probabilities than equally common non-associated chains. Some IMGT-functional V segments, including TRBV6-2 and TRBV6-3, could not be distinguished by the 87-base-pair reads and were therefore excluded. The study listed approximately 150 TCR beta chains as associated with cytomegalovirus. Immune exposure information for the cohort was limited to CMV serostatus. A later analysis reported that several top co-occurrence clusters appeared linked to parvovirus B19, influenza, CMV and Epstein-Barr virus. A few of the identified cytomegalovirus-associated TCR beta chains were confirmed in vitro to be specific for cytomegalovirus antigens. In an earlier analysis of fewer than 750 of the donors, most TCR beta V segments were observed in productive rearrangements about 90% or about 30% of the time, broadly matching IMGT annotations. When HLA alleles, especially DR and DQ, strongly co-occurred, attributing TCR associations to individual alleles was difficult. According to a later analysis, most CMV-associated TCR beta chains appeared to be HLA-restricted, and the HLA associations seemed to be driven largely by CMV exposure. HLA typing was unavailable for some donors at each locus, so association tests used only the typed subset. The classifier was reported to diagnose cytomegalovirus status with high specificity and sensitivity in both the original cohort and the validation cohort. A later genetic analysis reported fewer N-insertions in productive TCRs among donors in an Asian-associated ancestry cluster than the approximately 670-donor mean. Because counts were too low, roughly 16 rarely observed V segments, including chromosome 9 orphons, were excluded from the earlier analysis of a few hundred of the donors. The sequencing pipeline was judged likely to have produced a cluster of highly shared sequence variants as a technical artifact. While some public TCRs were present in many individuals, most TCR sequences turned up only very rarely across donors. In a later analysis, the rate of TCR association differed among HLA loci, with DRB1 alleles having the most associated TCRs and HLA-C alleles having the fewest. Linkage disequilibrium might explain the correlated functional status among segregating V segments, but an unknown experimental factor could not be ruled out. The presence/absence analyses assumed that sequencing depth was roughly uniform across donors, and that assumption may not be true. Only TCR beta chains were sequenced in this cohort, and the absence of alpha or paired-chain data limited detectable features. A later genetic analysis associated a missense DCLRE1C variant with V-gene and J-gene trimming of TCR beta chains, and an independent cohort replicated the association.

The sequenced sample was PBMCs. The chain was built from TRBV18 and TRBJ1-3, and TRBD1 may be the D gene, going by 5 matching bases. This sequence originates from a man in his forties or fifties in good health and CMV-seronegative. At the DNA level, the sequence is TGTGCCAGCTCACCACCGCAGGGAGGAAACACCATATATTTT. Translated, it reads CASSPPQGGNTIYF.